This T cell receptor (beta chain) was sequenced in a study of cytomegalovirus exposure and HLA in healthy donors. Whole-study context: Earlier results showed approximately 110 million unique TCR beta sequences derived from approximately 180 million T cells.

This CDR3 is built from 15 residues. The trim removed 0 bases at V and 3 bases at J, leaving 1 base unmatched. The germline gives CDR1 MDHEN, CDR2 SYDVKM. PCR was performed using 60 Vbeta and 13 Jbeta primers. This table comes from immunoSEQ multiplex PCR, and its TCRdb copy is limited to in-frame clones, with some not included. This table has about 130,000 clones, about three quarters appearing once. This sequence originates from a man under 40 in good health and CMV-seronegative. The V gene is TRBV28, the J gene TRBJ2-3, with 9 positions matching TRBD2. The sequenced material came from PBMCs. In DNA form, the CDR3 reads TGTGCCAGCAGTTTATGGCGGGGGGGGACAGATACGCAGTATTTT. Amino acids: CASSLWRGGTDTQYF.